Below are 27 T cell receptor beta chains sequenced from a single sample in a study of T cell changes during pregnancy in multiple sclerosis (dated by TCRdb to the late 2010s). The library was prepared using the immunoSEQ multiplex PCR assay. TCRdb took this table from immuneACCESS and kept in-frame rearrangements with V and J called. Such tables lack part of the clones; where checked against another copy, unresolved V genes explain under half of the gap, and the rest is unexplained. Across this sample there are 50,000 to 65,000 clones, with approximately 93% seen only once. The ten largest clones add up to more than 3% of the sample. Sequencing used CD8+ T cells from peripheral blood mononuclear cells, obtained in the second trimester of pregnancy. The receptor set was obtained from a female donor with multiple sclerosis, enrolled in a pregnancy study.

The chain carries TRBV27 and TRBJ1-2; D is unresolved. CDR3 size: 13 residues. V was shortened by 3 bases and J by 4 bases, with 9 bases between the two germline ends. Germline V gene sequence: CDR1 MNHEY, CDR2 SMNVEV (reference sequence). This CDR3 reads CASSFKSSYGYTF. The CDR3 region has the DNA TGTGCCAGCAGTTTTAAGAGCTCCTATGGCTACACCTTC.

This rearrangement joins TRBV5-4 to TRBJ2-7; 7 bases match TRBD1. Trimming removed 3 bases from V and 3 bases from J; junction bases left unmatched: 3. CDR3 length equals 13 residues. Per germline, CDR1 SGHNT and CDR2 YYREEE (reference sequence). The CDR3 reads CASSYRDSYEQYF. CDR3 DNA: TGTGCCAGCAGCTACCGGGACAGCTACGAGCAGTACTTC.

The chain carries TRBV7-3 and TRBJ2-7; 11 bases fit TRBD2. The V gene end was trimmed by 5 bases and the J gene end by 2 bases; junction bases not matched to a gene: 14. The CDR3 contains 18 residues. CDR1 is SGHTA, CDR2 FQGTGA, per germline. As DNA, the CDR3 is TGTGCCAGCAGCCCGTCGGCCGGGACTAGCGGAGCGACCTACGAGCAGTACTTC. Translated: CASSPSAGTSGATYEQYF.

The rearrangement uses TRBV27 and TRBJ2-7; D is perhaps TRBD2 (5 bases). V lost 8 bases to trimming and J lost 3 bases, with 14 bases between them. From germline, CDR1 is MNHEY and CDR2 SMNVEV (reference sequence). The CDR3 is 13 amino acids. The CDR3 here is CASSPGGHYEQYF. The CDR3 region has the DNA TGTGCCAGCTCGCCTGGAGGCCACTACGAGCAGTACTTC.

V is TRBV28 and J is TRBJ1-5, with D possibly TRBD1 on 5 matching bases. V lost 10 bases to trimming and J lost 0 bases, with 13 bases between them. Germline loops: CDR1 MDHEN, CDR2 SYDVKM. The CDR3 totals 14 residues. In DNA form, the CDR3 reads TGTGCCACCCGGGGGTTCTATAGCAATCAGCCCCAGCATTTT. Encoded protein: CATRGFYSNQPQHF.

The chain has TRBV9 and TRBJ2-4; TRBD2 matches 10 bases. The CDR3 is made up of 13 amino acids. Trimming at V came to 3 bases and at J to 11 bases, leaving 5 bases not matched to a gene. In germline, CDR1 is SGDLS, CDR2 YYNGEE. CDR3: CASSGASGSVQYF. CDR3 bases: TGTGCCAGCAGCGGGGCTAGCGGGAGTGTTCAGTACTTC.

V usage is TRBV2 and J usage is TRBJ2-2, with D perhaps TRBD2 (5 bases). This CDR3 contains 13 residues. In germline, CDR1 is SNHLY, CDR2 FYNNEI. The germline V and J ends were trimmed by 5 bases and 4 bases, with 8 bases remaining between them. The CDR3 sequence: CASSSGSTGELFF. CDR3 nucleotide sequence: TGTGCCAGCAGTTCTGGGAGCACCGGGGAGCTGTTTTTT.

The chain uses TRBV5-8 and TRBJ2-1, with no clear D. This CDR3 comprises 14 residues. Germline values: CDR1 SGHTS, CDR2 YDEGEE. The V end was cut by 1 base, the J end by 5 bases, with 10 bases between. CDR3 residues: CASSLLLQNNEQFF. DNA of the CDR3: TGTGCCAGCAGCTTGTTGCTACAGAACAATGAGCAGTTCTTC.

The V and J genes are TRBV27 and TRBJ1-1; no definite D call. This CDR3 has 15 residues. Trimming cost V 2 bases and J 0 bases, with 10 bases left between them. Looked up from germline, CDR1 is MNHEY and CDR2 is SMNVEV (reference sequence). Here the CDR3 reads CASSLGFSLNTEAFF. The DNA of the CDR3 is TGTGCCAGCAGTTTAGGTTTCAGTTTGAACACTGAAGCTTTCTTT.

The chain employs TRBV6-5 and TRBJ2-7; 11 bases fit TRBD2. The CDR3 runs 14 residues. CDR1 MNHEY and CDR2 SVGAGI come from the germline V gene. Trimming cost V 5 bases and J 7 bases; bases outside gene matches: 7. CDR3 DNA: TGTGCCAGCAGTGCAACTAGCGGGAGTGGTGAGCAGTACTTC. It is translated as CASSATSGSGEQYF.

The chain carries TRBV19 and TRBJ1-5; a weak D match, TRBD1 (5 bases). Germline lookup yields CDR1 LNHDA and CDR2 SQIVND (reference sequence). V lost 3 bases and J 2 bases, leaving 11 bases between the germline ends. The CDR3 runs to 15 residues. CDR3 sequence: CASSIGGAGNQPQHF. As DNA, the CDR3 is TGTGCCAGTAGTATTGGTGGGGCGGGCAATCAGCCCCAGCATTTT.

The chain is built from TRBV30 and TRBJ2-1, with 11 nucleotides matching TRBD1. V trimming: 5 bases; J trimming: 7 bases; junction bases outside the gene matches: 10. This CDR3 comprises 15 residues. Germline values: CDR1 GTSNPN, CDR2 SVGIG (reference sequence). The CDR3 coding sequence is TGTGCCTGGGAAGCCGGGACAGGGGGGGAGAATGAGCAGTTCTTC. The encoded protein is CAWEAGTGGENEQFF.

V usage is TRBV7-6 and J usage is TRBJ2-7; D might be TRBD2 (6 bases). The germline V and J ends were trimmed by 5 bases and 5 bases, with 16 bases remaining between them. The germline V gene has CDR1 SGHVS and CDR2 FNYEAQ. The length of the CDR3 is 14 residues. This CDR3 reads CASSPSGGPNEQYF. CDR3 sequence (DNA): TGTGCCAGCAGCCCTTCCGGGGGTCCGAACGAGCAGTACTTC.

The CDR3 sequence is CASSGVLNTEAFF. CDR3 nucleotide sequence: TGCGCCAGCAGCGGAGTCCTAAACACTGAAGCTTTCTTT. The rearrangement uses TRBV4-1 and TRBJ1-1; D remains ambiguous. V lost 5 bases to trimming and J lost 2 bases, with 9 bases between them. CDR1 is MGHRA and CDR2 is YSYEKL in the germline V gene. This CDR3 spans 13 amino acids.

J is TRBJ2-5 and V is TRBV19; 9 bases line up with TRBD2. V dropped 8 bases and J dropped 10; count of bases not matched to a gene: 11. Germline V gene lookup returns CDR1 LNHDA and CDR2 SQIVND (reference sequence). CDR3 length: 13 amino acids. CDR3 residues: CASALAGSPFQYF. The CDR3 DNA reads TGTGCCAGTGCCCTAGCGGGGTCTCCGTTCCAGTACTTC.

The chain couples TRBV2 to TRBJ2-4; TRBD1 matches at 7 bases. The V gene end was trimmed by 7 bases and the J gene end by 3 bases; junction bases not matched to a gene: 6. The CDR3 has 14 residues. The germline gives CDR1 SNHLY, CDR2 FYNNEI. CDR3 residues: CASTSTGNKNIQYF. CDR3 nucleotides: TGTGCCAGCACCTCGACAGGGAACAAAAACATTCAGTACTTC.

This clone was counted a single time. The CDR3 region has the DNA TGTGCCACTCGAGGAGGCGGGAATGATGAGCAGTTCTTC. Translation: CATRGGGNDEQFF. This chain connects TRBV27 to TRBJ2-1; D might be TRBD2 (6 bases). Germline CDR1 reads MNHEY; CDR2 reads SMNVEV (reference sequence). V lost 10 bases, J lost 8 bases, and 18 bases lay in between. This CDR3 contains 13 residues.

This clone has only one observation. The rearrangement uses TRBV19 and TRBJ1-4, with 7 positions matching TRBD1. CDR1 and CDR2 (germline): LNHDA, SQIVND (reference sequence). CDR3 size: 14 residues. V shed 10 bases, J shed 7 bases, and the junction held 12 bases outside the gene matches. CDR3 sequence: CATTGQGEAEKLFF. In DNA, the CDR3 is TGTGCCACCACCGGGCAGGGGGAGGCTGAAAAACTGTTTTTT.

CDR3 bases: TGTGCCAGCAGCCCCCGGAGTGGGCGGGAACGGAATGAGCAGTTCTTC. Translated, it gives CASSPRSGRERNEQFF. This chain joins TRBV7-9 and TRBJ2-1; D is perhaps TRBD2 (6 bases). This CDR3 has 16 amino acids. With 5 bases removed from V and 7 bases from J, the gap between germline ends came to 21 bases. Germline CDR1 is SEHNR and CDR2 is FQNEAQ (reference sequence).

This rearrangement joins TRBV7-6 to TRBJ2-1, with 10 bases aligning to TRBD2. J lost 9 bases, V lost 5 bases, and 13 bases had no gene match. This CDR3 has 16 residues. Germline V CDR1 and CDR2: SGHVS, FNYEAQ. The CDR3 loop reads CASSKEWGLATGEQFF. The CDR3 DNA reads TGTGCCAGCAGCAAAGAATGGGGACTAGCGACGGGTGAGCAGTTCTTC.

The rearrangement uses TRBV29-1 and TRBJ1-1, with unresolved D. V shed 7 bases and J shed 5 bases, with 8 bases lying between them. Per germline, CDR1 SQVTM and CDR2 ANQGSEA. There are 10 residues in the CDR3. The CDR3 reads CSAGVTEAFF. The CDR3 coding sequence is TGCAGCGCCGGGGTAACTGAAGCTTTCTTT.

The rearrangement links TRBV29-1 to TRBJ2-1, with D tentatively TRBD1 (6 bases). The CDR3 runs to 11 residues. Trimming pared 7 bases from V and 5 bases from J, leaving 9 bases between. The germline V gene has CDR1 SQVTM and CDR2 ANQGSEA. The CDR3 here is CSGGRDNEQFF. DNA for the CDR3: TGCAGCGGGGGGCGAGACAATGAGCAGTTCTTC.

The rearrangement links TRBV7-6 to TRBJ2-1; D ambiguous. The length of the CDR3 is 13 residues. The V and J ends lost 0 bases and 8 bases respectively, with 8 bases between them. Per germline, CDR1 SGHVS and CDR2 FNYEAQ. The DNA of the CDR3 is TGTGCCAGCAGCTTAGCCCCTCCCCATGAGCAGTTCTTC. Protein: CASSLAPPHEQFF.

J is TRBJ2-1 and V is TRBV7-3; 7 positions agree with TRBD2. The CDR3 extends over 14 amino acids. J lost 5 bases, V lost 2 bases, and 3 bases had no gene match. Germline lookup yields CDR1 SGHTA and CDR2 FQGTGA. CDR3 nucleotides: TGTGCCAGCAGCTTACCCGGGACTAACAATGAGCAGTTCTTC. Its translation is CASSLPGTNNEQFF.

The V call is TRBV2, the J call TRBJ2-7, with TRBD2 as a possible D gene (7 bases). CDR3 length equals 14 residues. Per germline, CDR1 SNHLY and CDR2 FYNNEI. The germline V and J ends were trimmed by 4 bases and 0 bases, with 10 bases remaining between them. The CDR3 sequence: CASSGGGRSYEQYF. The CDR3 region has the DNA TGTGCCAGCAGTGGGGGGGGCCGCTCCTACGAGCAGTACTTC.

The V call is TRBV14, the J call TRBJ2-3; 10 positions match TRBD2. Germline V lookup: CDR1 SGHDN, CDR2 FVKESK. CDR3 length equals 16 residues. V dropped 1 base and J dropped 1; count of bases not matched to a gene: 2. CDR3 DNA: TGTGCCAGCAGCCAAGTAGGGACTAGCGGCACAGATACGCAGTATTTT. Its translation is CASSQVGTSGTDTQYF.

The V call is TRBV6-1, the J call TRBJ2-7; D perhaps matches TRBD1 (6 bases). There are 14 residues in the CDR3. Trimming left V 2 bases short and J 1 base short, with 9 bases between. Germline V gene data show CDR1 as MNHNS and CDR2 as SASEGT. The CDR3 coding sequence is TGTGCCAGCAGTGAAACTGGACAGTCCTACGAGCAGTACTTC. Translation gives CASSETGQSYEQYF.